Listed here are 32 T cell receptor beta chains from one sample, sequenced in a study of T cell responses to AZD1222 COVID-19 vaccine. The repertoire was sequenced with immunoSEQ multiplex PCR; TCRdb's copy has only in-frame clones and lacks some. The table has about 150,000 clones, roughly 85% seen once. This sample comprised peripheral blood, obtained 28 days after the second dose of the MenACWY control vaccine. The source is an adult who received the MenACWY meningococcal vaccine as a control.

This chain joins TRBV3-1 (or the pseudogene TRBV3-2) and TRBJ2-7; D unresolved. Per germline, CDR1 LGHDT and CDR2 YNNKEL (reference sequence). V lost 4 bases and J 1 base, leaving 11 bases between the germline ends. CDR3 length: 14 amino acids. CDR3 DNA sequence: TGTGCCAGCAGCCCTACGCGGAATTCCTACGAGCAGTACTTC. Its protein is CASSPTRNSYEQYF.

The V gene is TRBV20-1, the J gene TRBJ2-4, with D uncertain. V was shortened by 7 bases and J by 9 bases, with 13 bases between the two germline ends. Germline V gene data show CDR1 as DFQATT and CDR2 as SNEGSKA (reference sequence). This CDR3 has 11 residues. DNA for the CDR3: TGCAGTGTTTCGACCTTGGGCATTCAGTACTTC. Its translation: CSVSTLGIQYF.

The CDR3 loop reads CASSSGGFEKLFF. CDR3 sequence (DNA): TGTGCCAGCAGCTCTGGCGGATTTGAAAAACTGTTTTTT. This chain uses TRBV5-4 with TRBJ1-4, with no clear D. The CDR3 consists of 13 residues. Germline assignment: CDR1 SGHNT and CDR2 YYREEE (reference sequence). Between the trimmed V and J ends, which lost 3 bases and 7 bases, there was a span of 10 bases.

This chain connects TRBV7-8 to TRBJ2-3, with 9 bases identical to TRBD2. CDR3 length: 18 residues. J lost 0 bases, V lost 5 bases, and 12 bases had no gene match. From germline, CDR1 is SGHVS and CDR2 FQNEAQ. The CDR3 DNA follows: TGTGCCAGCAGCCCACGGGGTGAGCTAGCGGGAAGCACAGATACGCAGTATTTT. Translation: CASSPRGELAGSTDTQYF.

This clone came up once. This chain connects TRBV2 to TRBJ1-3; D is uncertain. Trimming took 6 bases from V and 0 from J, leaving 9 bases between them. In germline, CDR1 is SNHLY, CDR2 FYNNEI. There are 14 residues in the CDR3. Written as DNA, the CDR3 is TGTGCCAGCAGGGAACAGACCTCTGGAAACACCATATATTTT. This encodes CASREQTSGNTIYF.

The rearrangement joins TRBV12-3 or TRBV12-4 to TRBJ1-1; D not certain. This CDR3 comprises 13 residues. V lost 5 bases and J lost 1, with 8 bases in between. The CDR3 loop is CASSQAQNTEAFF. In nucleotides, the CDR3 is TGTGCCAGCAGTCAGGCTCAGAACACTGAAGCTTTCTTT.

The V and J genes are TRBV2 and TRBJ2-7; D is perhaps TRBD1 (6 bases). The CDR3 contains 13 residues. Trimming shortened V by 4 bases and J by 0 bases, and 7 bases separated the two germline ends. In germline, CDR1 is SNHLY, CDR2 FYNNEI. The CDR3 coding sequence is TGTGCCAGCAGTGGGGACACCTCCTACGAGCAGTACTTC. Its translation: CASSGDTSYEQYF.

The chain joins TRBV11-2 to TRBJ1-1, with D tentatively TRBD1 (5 bases). The length of the CDR3 is 13 residues. V was pared by 5 bases and J by 4 bases, with 11 bases between. In germline, CDR1 is SGHAT, CDR2 FQNNGV. The CDR3, as DNA: TGTGCCAGCAGCCCAGGGTTCGGCACTGAAGCTTTCTTT. This encodes CASSPGFGTEAFF. The full variable domain, with the rest looked up from reference TRBV11-2 and TRBJ1-1, is EAGVAQSPRYKIIEKRQSVAFWCNPISGHATLYWYQQILGQGPKLLIQFQNNGVVDDSQLPKDRFSAERLKGVDSTLKIQPAKLEDSAVYLCASSPGFGTEAFFGQGTRLTVV.

The chain combines TRBV7-3 with TRBJ2-1; 10 bases match TRBD1. V dropped 5 bases and J dropped 11; count of bases not matched to a gene: 12. The CDR3 is 15 residues long. CDR1 is SGHTA and CDR2 is FQGTGA in the germline V gene. The CDR3, as DNA: TGTGCCAGCAGCGGTGGGGGACAGGGGATAACCCAGCAGTTCTTC. Translating it yields CASSGGGQGITQQFF.

This clone turned up a few times. The rearrangement links TRBV2 to TRBJ1-5; TRBD1 aligns across 7 bases. In germline, CDR1 is SNHLY, CDR2 FYNNEI. This CDR3 has 14 residues. V lost 4 bases to trimming and J lost 6 bases; unmatched junction nucleotides: 6. This CDR3 is CASSVARGSQPQHF. DNA of the CDR3: TGTGCCAGCAGTGTAGCCAGGGGGTCTCAGCCCCAGCATTTT.

The chain uses TRBV5-3 and TRBJ2-5, with TRBD2 matching 9 bases. TRBV5-3 carries the ORF label, with uncertain function. The CDR3 totals 16 residues. V gave up 6 bases and J gave up 5 bases; unmatched junction bases: 14. CDR3 in amino acids: CARNKAGGPGCETQYF. CDR3 bases: TGTGCCAGAAATAAGGCGGGAGGGCCGGGTTGCGAGACCCAGTACTTC.

The J gene is TRBJ2-7, the V gene TRBV30, with 12 bases matching TRBD2. Per germline, CDR1 GTSNPN and CDR2 SVGIG (reference sequence). Trimming at V came to 2 bases and at J to 6 bases, leaving 5 bases not matched to a gene. The length of the CDR3 is 14 residues. The CDR3 nucleotides read TGTGCCTGGAGTAGACTAGCGGGAGCTGGCGAGCAGTACTTC. It codes for CAWSRLAGAGEQYF.

DNA of the CDR3: TGTGCCAGCAGTTTAGAGGGCAGGAACACTGAAGCTTTCTTT. This translates into CASSLEGRNTEAFF. V is TRBV28 and J is TRBJ1-1; D is ambiguous. Trimming cost V 2 bases and J 1 base, with 8 bases left between them. This CDR3 is 14 amino acids long. Germline CDR1 and CDR2: MDHEN and SYDVKM.

The rearrangement uses TRBV6-1 and TRBJ1-6; D not certain. The CDR3 contains 11 residues. With 3 bases removed from V and 9 bases from J, the gap between germline ends came to 3 bases. Germline values: CDR1 MNHNS, CDR2 SASEGT. CDR3: CASSDASPLHF. The CDR3 DNA reads as TGTGCCAGCAGTGACGCTTCACCCCTCCACTTT.

Only a few counts were recorded for this clone. The rearrangement joins TRBV5-6 to TRBJ1-1, with 8 bases fitting TRBD1. The CDR3 loop spans 15 amino acids. CDR1 SGHDT and CDR2 YYEEEE come from the germline V gene. Trimming at V came to 2 bases and at J to 3 bases, leaving 6 bases not matched to a gene. The CDR3 here is CASSLRTGWDTEAFF. The CDR3 DNA follows: TGTGCCAGCAGCTTAAGGACAGGGTGGGACACTGAAGCTTTCTTT.

The chain employs TRBV10-3 and TRBJ2-5, with 7 bases aligning to TRBD2. V dropped 0 bases and J dropped 5; count of bases not matched to a gene: 9. This CDR3 spans 16 amino acids. Germline CDR1 is ENHRY and CDR2 is SYGVKD. The CDR3 is CAISESRSVGGETQYF. The DNA for the CDR3 is TGTGCCATCAGTGAGTCGAGGAGCGTGGGAGGGGAGACCCAGTACTTC.

The chain carries TRBV7-3 and TRBJ1-6, with unresolved D. CDR3 length: 13 residues. Germline V lookup: CDR1 SGHTA, CDR2 FQGTGA. Trimming shortened V by 2 bases and J by 13 bases, and 12 bases separated the two germline ends. In DNA, the CDR3 is TGTGCCAGCAGCTTAGCCCCCGGCGTGCCCCTCCACTTT. It is translated as CASSLAPGVPLHF. The full variable domain, its missing parts supplied by reference TRBV7-3 and TRBJ1-6, is GAGVSQTPSNKVTEKGKYVELRCDPISGHTALYWYRQSLGQGPEFLIYFQGTGAADDSGLPNDRFFAVRPEGSVSTLKIQRTERGDSAVYLCASSLAPGVPLHFGNGTRLTVT.

This chain uses TRBV13 with TRBJ2-4, with 9 bases that match TRBD1. From germline, CDR1 is PRHDT and CDR2 FYEKMQ (reference sequence). The CDR3 length is 19 residues. V gave up 0 bases and J gave up 1 base; unmatched junction bases: 10. The CDR3 spells CASSLGSGWDRDAKNIQYF. The CDR3 nucleotides are TGTGCCAGCAGCTTAGGGTCGGGTTGGGACAGGGACGCCAAAAACATTCAGTACTTC.

The rearrangement uses TRBV25-1 and TRBJ2-3, with D unresolved. The CDR3 length is 14 residues. Germline loops: CDR1 MGHDK, CDR2 SYGVNS. Trimming removed 8 bases at V and 0 bases at J, with 12 bases between. CDR3 protein: CASGELHSTDTQYF. CDR3 coding DNA: TGTGCCAGCGGAGAGTTACATAGCACAGATACGCAGTATTTT.

This clone was seen just once. V gene TRBV28 combines with J gene TRBJ2-3; 8 bases agree with TRBD1. From germline, CDR1 is MDHEN and CDR2 SYDVKM. V gave up 5 bases and J gave up 0 bases; unmatched junction bases: 4. The CDR3 is made up of 15 amino acids. CDR3 sequence reads: CASSLTGVSTDTQYF. The CDR3 DNA reads TGTGCCAGCAGTCTGACAGGGGTTAGCACAGATACGCAGTATTTT.

This chain links TRBV11-3 with TRBJ1-5, with no clear D. This CDR3 region has 13 residues. The V gene's germline CDR1 is SGHNT and CDR2 YENEEA. V lost 5 bases and J lost 5, with 10 bases in between. CDR3 amino acids: CASSRSQDQPQHF. The CDR3 nucleotides read TGTGCCAGCAGCCGATCACAAGATCAGCCCCAGCATTTT.

This rearrangement joins TRBV11-2 to TRBJ2-6; D may be TRBD1 (6 bases). CDR1 is SGHAT and CDR2 is FQNNGV in the germline V gene. V was shortened by 5 bases and J by 0 bases, with 17 bases between the two germline ends. The CDR3 consists of 18 residues. CDR3 in DNA: TGTGCCAGCAGCCCGAAAGGACAGACCCTCTCTGGGGCCAACGTCCTGACTTTC. It specifies CASSPKGQTLSGANVLTF.

This clone was observed a single time. The rearrangement uses TRBV24-1 and TRBJ2-2; D tentatively reads TRBD1 or TRBD2 (5 bases each). Germline V gives CDR1 KGHDR, CDR2 SFDVKD. Trimming took 10 bases from V and 2 from J, leaving 16 bases between them. CDR3 length equals 15 residues. The CDR3 coding sequence is TGTGCCACTCAGGATAGTGGGACCAACACCGGGGAGCTGTTTTTT. Protein sequence: CATQDSGTNTGELFF.

The rearrangement joins TRBV4-1 to TRBJ2-1, with 7 bases matching TRBD1. Germline V gives CDR1 MGHRA, CDR2 YSYEKL. The CDR3 sequence is 16 residues long. V shed 4 bases and J 6 bases; nucleotides not matched to a gene: 12. CDR3 in amino acids: CASSLQTGRFGNEQFF. CDR3 nucleotide sequence: TGCGCCAGCAGCCTACAGACAGGGAGATTTGGCAATGAGCAGTTCTTC.

The chain carries TRBV19 and TRBJ1-3, with D hard to call. V dropped 9 bases and J dropped 4 bases, with 7 bases sitting between them. Germline CDR1 and CDR2: LNHDA and SQIVND (reference sequence). The CDR3 totals 11 residues. The CDR3 loop is CASREGNTIYF. The CDR3 DNA reads TGTGCCAGCAGAGAAGGAAACACCATATATTTT.

The chain employs TRBV6-5 and TRBJ1-2, with a tentative D call TRBD1 (5 bases). Germline-derived CDR1 and CDR2 are MNHEY and SVGAGI. V lost 7 bases to trimming and J lost 4 bases, with 19 bases between them. The CDR3 extends over 15 amino acids. The CDR3 DNA reads as TGTGCCAGCACCCCATCGGCCAGGGTTGCCTATGGCTACACCTTC. Protein product: CASTPSARVAYGYTF.

The chain carries TRBV27 and TRBJ1-2; tentative D call: TRBD1 (5 bases). The CDR3 runs to 10 residues. Looked up from germline, CDR1 is MNHEY and CDR2 is SMNVEV (reference sequence). V was pared by 10 bases and J by 8 bases, with 11 bases between. The CDR3 reads CATSWGGYTF. The CDR3 DNA is TGTGCCACCTCCTGGGGGGGCTACACCTTC.

This clone is a singleton in its sample. The CDR3 region has the DNA TGTGCCAGCAGCCCAGGTTTTCGTGCTTTCTTT. Translating gives CASSPGFRAFF. This sequence joins TRBV11-3 and TRBJ1-1; D is ambiguous. The CDR3 is made up of 11 amino acids. V dropped 5 bases and J dropped 11 bases, with 12 bases sitting between them. Germline V gene data show CDR1 as SGHNT and CDR2 as YENEEA.

V and J are TRBV4-1 and TRBJ1-5, with D unresolved. This CDR3 is 14 amino acids long. V lost 4 bases and J lost 0, with 7 bases in between. Germline V gene data show CDR1 as MGHRA and CDR2 as YSYEKL. This CDR3 reads CASSPGFSNQPQHF. CDR3 nucleotides: TGCGCCAGCAGCCCTGGATTTAGCAATCAGCCCCAGCATTTT.

This rearrangement joins TRBV9 to TRBJ2-3; either TRBD1 or TRBD2 may supply D (5 bases each). The CDR3 is 12 amino acids. CDR1 and CDR2 from the germline V gene are SGDLS and YYNGEE. Deletions cut 3 bases from V and 6 bases from J, with 8 bases between. The CDR3 coding sequence is TGTGCCAGCAGCGCCGAGGGGGATACGCAGTATTTT. The encoded protein is CASSAEGDTQYF.

The CDR3 spells CASMGQGDPGGYTF. The CDR3 region has the DNA TGCGCCAGCATGGGACAGGGGGACCCCGGTGGCTACACCTTC. The V and J genes are TRBV5-1 and TRBJ1-2; 11 bases line up with TRBD1. The CDR3 runs 14 residues. Germline CDR1 and CDR2: SGHRS and YFSETQ. V shed 6 bases, J shed 7 bases, and the junction held 8 bases outside the gene matches.

This CDR3 reads CASSPGTSGGRRNNEQFF. The CDR3 bases are TGTGCCAGCAGCCCAGGGACTAGCGGGGGGCGAAGAAACAATGAGCAGTTCTTC. The V and J genes are TRBV7-2 and TRBJ2-1; TRBD2 matches at 15 bases. V lost 5 bases, J lost 5 bases, and 10 bases stayed unmatched. The length of the CDR3 is 18 residues. Germline lookup yields CDR1 SGHTA and CDR2 FQGNSA. The variable domain in full, completed from reference TRBV7-2 and TRBJ2-1, reads GAGVSQSPSNKVTEKGKDVELRCDPISGHTALYWYRQSLGQGLEFLIYFQGNSAPDKSGLPSDRFSAERTGGSVSTLTIQRTQQEDSAVYLCASSPGTSGGRRNNEQFFGPGTRLTVL.